The clone carrying this T cell receptor (beta chain) was counted at least ten times. Amplification targeted TCR beta CDR3 regions from RNA transcripts. TCR CDR3 regions were first amplified by RT-PCR with HTBI primers. Each CDR3 protein is one row after TCRdb ran MiXCR on the multiplex PCR reads. This sample has about 370,000 distinct CDR3 sequences, with 12% to 15% found just once. The sample comes from a study of T cells in Graves' hyperthyroidism and ophthalmopathy. J lost 0 bases, V lost 4 bases, and 7 bases had no gene match. CDR3 length: 17 residues. This clonotype originated in an older woman with Graves' ophthalmopathy. The chain combines TRBV12-3 or TRBV12-4 with TRBJ1-5, with 9 bases fitting TRBD1. The sample was blood. This CDR3 is CASSWGGQGNSNQPQHF. CDR3 sequence (DNA): TGTGCCAGCAGTTGGGGGGGACAGGGAAATAGCAATCAGCCCCAGCATTTT.